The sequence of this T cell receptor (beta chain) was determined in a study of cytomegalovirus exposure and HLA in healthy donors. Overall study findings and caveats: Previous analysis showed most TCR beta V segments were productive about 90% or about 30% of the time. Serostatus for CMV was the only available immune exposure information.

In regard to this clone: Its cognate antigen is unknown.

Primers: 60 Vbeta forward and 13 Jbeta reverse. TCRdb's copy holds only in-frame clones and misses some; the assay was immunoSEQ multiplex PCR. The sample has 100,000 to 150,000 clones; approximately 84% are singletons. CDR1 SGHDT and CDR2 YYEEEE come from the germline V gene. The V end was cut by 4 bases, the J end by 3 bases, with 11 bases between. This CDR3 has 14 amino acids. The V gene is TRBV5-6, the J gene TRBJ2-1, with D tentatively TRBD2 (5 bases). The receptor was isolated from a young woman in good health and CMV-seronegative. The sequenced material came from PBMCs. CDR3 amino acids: CASSIQEVYNEQFF. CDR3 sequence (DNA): TGTGCCAGCAGCATCCAGGAGGTCTACAATGAGCAGTTCTTC.